The source of this TCR beta chain is a study of T cells in Graves' hyperthyroidism and ophthalmopathy. What was amplified from RNA transcripts were TCR beta CDR3 regions. The HTBI set primed first-round TCR CDR3 RT-PCR. Using its own MiXCR run on the multiplex PCR reads, TCRdb lists one record per CDR3 protein. This sample carries about 640,000 distinct CDR3 sequences, about 14% of them seen once, and the ten largest clones take under 15%. This clonotype showed up just a few times. Its antigen is not known. Since a much larger clone is just one base distant, this may be a read error. This CDR3 comprises 14 residues. V was shortened by 5 bases and J by 0 bases, with 11 bases between the two germline ends. CDR1 and CDR2 from the germline V gene are DFQATT and SNEGSKA (reference sequence). Study-wide results and caveats: Model output signaled ophthalmopathy a median 6.5 months ahead of onset. Stable hyperthyroidism was separated from ophthalmopathy by a model based on 13 V-J features.

Any patient presenting with uncontrolled infection, other autoimmune disease, pregnancy or lactation was left out. The authors obtained PBMCs from more than 9.5 ml of fresh peripheral blood. Sample: blood. The sequence derives from a woman aged 45-65 years with Graves' ophthalmopathy. The rearrangement joins TRBV20-1 to TRBJ2-1; D not certain. CDR3 amino acids: CSASTPNSYNEQFF. The CDR3 DNA reads as TGCAGTGCTTCGACTCCAAACTCCTACAATGAGCAGTTCTTC.